These T cell receptor beta chains were read from a single sample in a study of cytomegalovirus exposure and HLA in healthy donors. TCRdb's table, derived via immunoSEQ multiplex PCR, lists solely in-frame clones and lacks some. The sample contains over 95,000 clones, over 60% of which appear only once. Sequencing was performed on PBMCs. These receptors were taken from a female donor in good health and CMV-seronegative. The CDR3 runs from the conserved cysteine through the conserved F or W. Each record gives: D gene, V gene, clone size, J gene, CDR3 protein, CDR3 DNA. D genes are given only for firm matches. Not all rows give a size; the values are once, few, many and, for expanded clones, a class.

.,TRBV7-2,.,TRBJ1-2,CASNLDGGGYGYTF,TGTGCCAGCAACCTGGATGGGGGCGGCTATGGCTACACCTTC
TRBD2,TRBV7-9,once,TRBJ2-5,CASAASGTQETQYF,TGTGCCAGCGCGGCTAGCGGAACTCAAGAGACCCAGTACTTC
.,TRBV6-5,once,TRBJ1-2,CASSYSINSPYGYTF,TGTGCCAGCAGTTACTCGATTAACTCCCCCTATGGCTACACCTTC
TRBD1,TRBV7-2,.,TRBJ1-2,CASSAGTGAFGYTF,TGTGCCAGCAGCGCCGGGACAGGGGCTTTTGGCTACACCTTC
TRBD1,TRBV5-4,.,TRBJ1-2,CASSTTGGDYGYTF,TGTGCCAGCAGCACGACAGGGGGCGACTATGGCTACACCTTC
TRBD1,TRBV29-1,.,TRBJ1-1,CSAGGTEAFF,TGCAGCGCAGGGGGCACTGAAGCTTTCTTT
.,TRBV5-4,few,TRBJ1-1,CASSRSDRNTEAFF,TGTGCCAGCAGCCGGTCGGACAGGAACACTGAAGCTTTCTTT
.,TRBV7-2,.,TRBJ2-2,CASSRDWNTGELFF,TGTGCCAGCAGCCGCGACTGGAACACCGGGGAGCTGTTTTTT
.,TRBV27,.,TRBJ2-7,CASRGTGQLSYEQYF,TGTGCCAGCAGGGGAACTGGACAACTGTCCTACGAGCAGTACTTC
.,TRBV15,.,TRBJ1-6,CATSREGGLNSPLHF,TGTGCCACCAGCAGAGAAGGAGGCCTGAATTCACCCCTCCACTTT
TRBD2,TRBV5-4,.,TRBJ2-1,CASSFGGNEQFF,TGTGCCAGCAGCTTCGGGGGGAATGAGCAGTTCTTC
TRBD1,TRBV7-3,.,TRBJ2-1,CASSLQGALYNEQFF,TGTGCCAGCAGCCTACAGGGGGCCCTTTACAATGAGCAGTTCTTC
.,TRBV2,.,TRBJ2-1,CASSEAGYSSYNEQFF,TGTGCCAGCAGTGAAGCTGGGTACAGCTCCTACAATGAGCAGTTCTTC
.,TRBV2,few,TRBJ1-5,CASSGLGGNQPQHF,TGTGCCAGCAGTGGATTAGGAGGAAATCAGCCCCAGCATTTT
TRBD1,TRBV27,.,TRBJ2-3,CASSPDSHRGLTDTQYF,TGTGCCAGCAGCCCAGACTCTCACAGGGGGCTCACAGATACGCAGTATTTT
.,TRBV7-2,.,TRBJ2-3,CASSLVRGTDTQYF,TGTGCCAGCAGCTTGGTGCGGGGCACAGATACGCAGTATTTT
.,TRBV4-2,.,TRBJ1-1,CASSSQGVTEAFF,TGTGCCAGCAGTTCACAAGGGGTGACTGAAGCTTTCTTT
.,TRBV5-3,.,TRBJ1-6,CARRGRELSSYNSPLHF,TGTGCCAGAAGAGGGCGGGAGTTAAGCTCCTATAATTCACCCCTCCACTTT
TRBD1,TRBV5-4,few,TRBJ1-1,CASSFPGQGGVEAFF,TGTGCCAGCAGCTTCCCGGGACAGGGAGGGGTCGAAGCTTTCTTT
.,TRBV6-1,few,TRBJ2-7,CASSRGFHEQYF,TGTGCCAGCAGCAGGGGATTCCACGAGCAGTACTTC
.,TRBV19,.,TRBJ2-6,CATTEGPSGANVLTF,TGTGCCACCACGGAGGGCCCCTCTGGGGCCAACGTCCTGACTTTC
.,TRBV6-1,.,TRBJ2-7,CASSERPAGVEQYF,TGTGCCAGCAGTGAAAGGCCGGCAGGGGTTGAGCAGTACTTC
TRBD2,TRBV12-5,.,TRBJ2-1,CASGFPIAGGYNEQFF,TGTGCTAGTGGCTTCCCCATAGCGGGGGGTTACAATGAGCAGTTCTTC
.,TRBV7-9,once,TRBJ2-5,CASSLAQQEQYF,TGTGCCAGCAGCTTAGCCCAACAGGAGCAGTACTTC
.,TRBV29-1,.,TRBJ1-5,CSVGHHNQPQHF,TGCAGCGTCGGACACCACAATCAGCCCCAGCATTTT
.,TRBV21-1,.,TRBJ2-7,CASSKLVRGHGNGDGYEQYF,TGTGCCAGCAGCAAATTAGTCAGGGGCCATGGGAATGGAGACGGTTACGAGCAGTACTTC
.,TRBV5-6,few,TRBJ2-7,CASSGTGSYEQYF,TGTGCCAGCAGCGGTACAGGTTCCTACGAGCAGTACTTC
TRBD2,TRBV5-1,.,TRBJ2-7,CASSLSGGSYEQYF,TGCGCCAGCAGCTTGAGCGGGGGGTCCTACGAGCAGTACTTC
.,TRBV30,.,TRBJ1-6,CAWSDLGISPLHF,TGTGCCTGGAGTGATCTCGGGATTTCACCCCTCCACTTT
.,TRBV27,.,TRBJ1-5,CASSLGGSQNQPQHF,TGTGCCAGCAGTTTGGGAGGTAGTCAAAATCAGCCCCAGCATTTT
.,TRBV6-6,few,TRBJ2-7,CASSWGDGAYEQYF,TGTGCCAGCAGTTGGGGGGACGGGGCCTACGAGCAGTACTTC
TRBD2,TRBV5-4,few,TRBJ2-1,CASSAAALAGGTYNEQFF,TGTGCCAGCAGCGCGGCCGCCCTAGCGGGGGGGACCTACAATGAGCAGTTCTTC
TRBD1,TRBV5-1,.,TRBJ2-7,CASSRDRGTVAYEQYF,TGCGCCAGCAGCAGGGACAGGGGTACCGTCGCCTACGAGCAGTACTTC
TRBD1,TRBV4-3,medium-sized,TRBJ1-4,CASSQGDRGSNEKLFF,TGCGCCAGCAGCCAAGGGGACAGGGGGTCTAATGAAAAACTGTTTTTT
TRBD1,TRBV5-5,.,TRBJ1-5,CASSPGSDRVGQPQHF,TGTGCCAGCAGCCCCGGGTCGGACAGGGTTGGTCAGCCCCAGCATTTT
TRBD1,TRBV27,.,TRBJ1-2,CASSLSGTGYGYTF,TGTGCCAGCAGTTTATCGGGGACAGGGTATGGCTACACCTTC
TRBD1,TRBV19,.,TRBJ1-6,CASSMWDSLGNSPLHF,TGTGCCAGTAGTATGTGGGACAGCCTCGGAAATTCACCCCTCCACTTT
.,TRBV7-2,.,TRBJ2-1,CASSLTRTNNEQFF,TGTGCCAGCAGCCTGACTAGGACCAACAATGAGCAGTTCTTC
.,TRBV29-1,.,TRBJ2-1,CSVKGSSSYNEQFF,TGCAGCGTAAAAGGGAGTAGCTCCTACAATGAGCAGTTCTTC
.,TRBV11-2,few,TRBJ1-1,CASSLYRSSEAFF,TGTGCCAGCAGCTTGTACAGGTCGTCTGAAGCTTTCTTT
.,TRBV9,once,TRBJ2-2,CASSPQQGSGELFF,TGTGCCAGCAGCCCACAACAGGGCTCCGGGGAGCTGTTTTTT
TRBD1,TRBV29-1,.,TRBJ1-2,CSVGPDRGLSYGYTF,TGCAGCGTTGGGCCGGACAGGGGGCTTAGCTATGGCTACACCTTC